This entry describes one T cell receptor (beta chain). Antigen specificity is unknown. The sample belongs to a study of beta chain features in type 1 diabetes. Germline V lookup: CDR1 SGHRS, CDR2 YFSETQ. This CDR3 has 14 residues. V lost 0 bases and J 5 bases, leaving 11 bases between the germline ends. Overall study findings and caveats: Type 1 diabetes patients had TCRB CDR3s that were shorter (moderately but significantly so) in all four CD4+ subsets.

All of the isolated RNA was reverse transcribed, so expressed TCRB transcripts were sequenced. Measured with immunoSEQ multiplex PCR; TCRdb has only the in-frame clones, and not every one. There are about 180,000 clones in the sample; roughly 8% occur only once, and roughly 0.5% lies in the top ten. This rearrangement joins TRBV5-1 to TRBJ1-1; D is perhaps TRBD1 (5 bases). This TCR was recovered from a man aged 18 to 30 with type 1 diabetes. The specimen sequenced was central memory CD4+ T cells from blood. The CDR3 bases are TGCGCCAGCAGCTTGGACGGGGGTTATACTGAAGCTTTCTTT. It specifies CASSLDGGYTEAFF.